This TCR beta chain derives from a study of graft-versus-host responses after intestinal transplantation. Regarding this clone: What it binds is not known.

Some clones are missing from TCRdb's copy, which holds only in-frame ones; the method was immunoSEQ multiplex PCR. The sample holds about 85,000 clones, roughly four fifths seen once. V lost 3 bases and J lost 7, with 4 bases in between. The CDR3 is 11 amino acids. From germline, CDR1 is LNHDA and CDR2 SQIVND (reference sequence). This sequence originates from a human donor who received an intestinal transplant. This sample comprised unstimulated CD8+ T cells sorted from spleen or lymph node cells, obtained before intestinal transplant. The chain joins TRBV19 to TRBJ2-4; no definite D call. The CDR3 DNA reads TGTGCCAGTAGTATGGGTAACATTCAGTACTTC. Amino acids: CASSMGNIQYF.